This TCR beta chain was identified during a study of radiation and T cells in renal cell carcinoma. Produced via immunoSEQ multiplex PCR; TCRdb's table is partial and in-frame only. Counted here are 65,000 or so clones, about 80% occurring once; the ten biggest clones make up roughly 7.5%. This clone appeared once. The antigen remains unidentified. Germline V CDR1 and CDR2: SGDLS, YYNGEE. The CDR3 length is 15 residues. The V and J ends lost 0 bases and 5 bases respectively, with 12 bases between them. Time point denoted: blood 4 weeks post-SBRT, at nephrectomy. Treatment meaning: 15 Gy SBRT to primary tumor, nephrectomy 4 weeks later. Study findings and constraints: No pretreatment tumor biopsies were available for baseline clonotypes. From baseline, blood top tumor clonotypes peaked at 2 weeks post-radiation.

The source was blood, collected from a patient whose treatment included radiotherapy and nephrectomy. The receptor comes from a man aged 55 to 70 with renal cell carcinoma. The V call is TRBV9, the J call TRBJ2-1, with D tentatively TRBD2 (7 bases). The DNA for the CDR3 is TGTGCCAGCAGCGTAGCGGCGGGGGCTAACAATGAGCAGTTCTTC. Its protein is CASSVAAGANNEQFF.